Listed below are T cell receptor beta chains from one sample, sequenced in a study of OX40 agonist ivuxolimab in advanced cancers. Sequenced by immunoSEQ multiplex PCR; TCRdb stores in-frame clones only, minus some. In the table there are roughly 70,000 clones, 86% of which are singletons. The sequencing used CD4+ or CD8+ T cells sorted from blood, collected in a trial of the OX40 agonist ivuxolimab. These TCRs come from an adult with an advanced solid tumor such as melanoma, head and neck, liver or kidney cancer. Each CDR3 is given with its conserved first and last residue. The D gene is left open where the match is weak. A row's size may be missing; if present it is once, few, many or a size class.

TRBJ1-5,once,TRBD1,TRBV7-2,TGTGCCAGCAGCTTAGAGGGGGCACAGCCCCAGCATTTT,CASSLEGAQPQHF
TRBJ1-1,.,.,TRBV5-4,TGTGCCAGCAGCGGTCCGGGGGTGTTGAGGACTGAAGCTTTCTTT,CASSGPGVLRTEAFF
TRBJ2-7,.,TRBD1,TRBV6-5,TGTGCCAGCAGTTTGCTCGGGACAGGGGGGAACGAGCAGTACTTC,CASSLLGTGGNEQYF
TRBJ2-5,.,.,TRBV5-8,TGTGCCAGCAGCTTTGTAGCTGGGGAGACCCAGTACTTC,CASSFVAGETQYF
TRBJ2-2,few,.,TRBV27,TGTGCCAGCAGTTTAGTAGCGGTTCGGGTCGGGGAGCTGTTTTTT,CASSLVAVRVGELFF
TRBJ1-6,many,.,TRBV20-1,TGCAGTGCCAGCCTCGGACCCCTCCACTTT,CSASLGPLHF
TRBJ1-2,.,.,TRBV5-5,TGTGCCAGCAGCTTGGGGGATTCCCTCCTCTATGGCTACACCTTC,CASSLGDSLLYGYTF
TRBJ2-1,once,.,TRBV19,TGTGCCAGTAGTCTCAGGGCTAGCTCCTACAATGAGCAGTTCTTC,CASSLRASSYNEQFF
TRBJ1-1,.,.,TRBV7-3,TGTGCCAGCAGCTTATATCTAGGCACTGAAGCTTTCTTT,CASSLYLGTEAFF
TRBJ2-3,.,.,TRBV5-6,TGTGCCAGCAGCTTGATGCGCACAGATACGCAGTATTTT,CASSLMRTDTQYF
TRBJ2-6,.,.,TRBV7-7,TGTGCCAGCAGCCTGGCAATTAATGCCAAAAGTCGGGCCAACGTCCTGACTTTC,CASSLAINAKSRANVLTF
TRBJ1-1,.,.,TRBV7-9,TGTGCCAGCAGCTTAGGTGGGGAAACTGAAGCTTTCTTT,CASSLGGETEAFF
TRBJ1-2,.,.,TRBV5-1,TGCGCCAGCAGCTTGAGGGATGAGGGGGGCTACACCTTC,CASSLRDEGGYTF